This paragraph reports one TCR beta chain. The antigen remains undetermined. The V gene's germline CDR1 is MDHEN and CDR2 SYDVKM. This CDR3 contains 14 residues. Trimming took off 4 bases at V and 0 bases at J, with 9 bases between the two ends. This entry belongs to a study of shared clonotypes between healthy human individuals. The study's findings and limits: Genetic and exposure-history diversity was limited by the small donor number.

Produced via immunoSEQ multiplex PCR; TCRdb's table is partial and in-frame only. Here the sample spans 450,000 to 600,000 clones, 79% being singletons. Donors were healthy HIV-negative adults without recent acute infections or vaccinations. Sequenced sample: PBMCs. This receptor was identified in a woman aged 35 to 49 in good health. Some clones in this sample may be carry-over from other donors' samples. V and J are TRBV28 and TRBJ1-2, with D hard to call. The CDR3 DNA sequence: TGTGCCAGCAGTTCAGATATCTCTAACTATGGCTACACCTTC. As protein: CASSSDISNYGYTF.